This TCR beta chain was recorded in a study of cytomegalovirus exposure and HLA in healthy donors. Whole-study results and caveats: Owing to their indistinguishability, certain V segments, notably TRBV6-2 and TRBV6-3, were excluded.

Primers included in the PCR were 60 Vbeta and 13 Jbeta primers. The data were produced by immunoSEQ multiplex PCR, yet TCRdb's version contains in-frame clones alone and is incomplete. The sample holds about 210,000 clones; 75% to 85% are singletons and the top ten take around an eighth. Between the trimmed V and J ends, which lost 0 bases and 6 bases, there was a span of 11 bases. The CDR3 length is 15 residues. Per the germline V gene, CDR1 is MGHRA and CDR2 is YSYEKL. Among the donors, all were healthy bone marrow donors. Note on this clone: As yet, its antigen is unknown.

This receptor was obtained from a woman in her 30s in good health and CMV-seropositive. Sequenced material: PBMCs. V and J are TRBV4-1 and TRBJ2-2, with D possibly matching TRBD1 (5 bases). CDR3 DNA sequence: TGCGCCAGCAGCCAAGAACCAGGGTTCGCCGGGGAGCTGTTTTTT. This translates into CASSQEPGFAGELFF.